Below, 29 T cell receptor beta chains from the same sample are listed, as sequenced in a study of T cells in narcolepsy listed by TCRdb under 2018. Library creation used the immunoSEQ multiplex PCR assay. TCRdb retrieved this table from immuneACCESS and kept in-frame rearrangements only. Not all clones are present; in checked studies, unresolved V genes account for under half, and no reason is known for the remainder. Present in this sample are some 30,000 clones, less than 90% of which were seen just once. Less than 3% of the sample is held by the ten biggest clonotypes. The sequenced sample was CD45RA- memory CD4+ T cells from PBMCs. Taken with the paper, the label for cell subset or site translates to: memory T cells sorted ex vivo from peripheral blood. Receptors originate from a human donor with narcolepsy.

The CDR3 spells CASSELAGGYGYTF. CDR3 DNA: TGTGCCAGCAGTGAATTGGCAGGGGGCTATGGCTACACCTTC. The V and J genes are TRBV25-1 and TRBJ1-2, with TRBD1 identical over 7 bases. The CDR3 sequence is 14 residues long. J gave up 4 bases and V 1 base, and 3 bases lay outside the gene matches. Germline CDR1 MGHDK, CDR2 SYGVNS.

The chain has TRBV5-5 and TRBJ2-7; tentatively, D is TRBD2 (5 bases). The germline V gene has CDR1 SGHKS and CDR2 YYEKEE (reference sequence). The length of the CDR3 is 12 residues. V was clipped by 2 bases and J by 3 bases, with 6 bases between them. Here the CDR3 reads CASSFGVYEQYF. The CDR3 bases are TGTGCCAGCAGCTTCGGGGTCTACGAGCAGTACTTC.

V and J are TRBV5-1 and TRBJ1-5, with TRBD1 identical over 8 bases. V shed 4 bases and J 7 bases; nucleotides not matched to a gene: 7. Germline V CDR1 and CDR2: SGHRS, YFSETQ. The CDR3 totals 14 residues. CDR3 sequence: CASSPQGAGQPQHF. The CDR3 DNA reads TGCGCCAGCAGCCCGCAGGGGGCAGGACAGCCCCAGCATTTT.

In DNA form, the CDR3 reads TGTGCCAGCTCACCACCCTACGGAGGTGATGAGCAGTACTTC. Its protein product is CASSPPYGGDEQYF. The rearrangement uses TRBV18 and TRBJ2-5, with D tentatively TRBD2 (5 bases). CDR3 length: 14 amino acids. Germline lookup yields CDR1 KGHSH and CDR2 LQKENI. V lost 0 bases and J lost 11, with 16 bases in between.

CDR3 nucleotide sequence: TGTGCCTGGAGTGGAGGGGGACAGCCATTGCAGTACTTC. Protein: CAWSGGGQPLQYF. The chain joins TRBV30 to TRBJ2-7; TRBD1 matches 7 bases. The CDR3 is made up of 13 amino acids. Germline V gene lookup returns CDR1 GTSNPN and CDR2 SVGIG (reference sequence). V lost 1 base to trimming and J lost 9 bases; unmatched junction nucleotides: 9.

The V gene is TRBV4-2, the J gene TRBJ1-2, with D possibly matching TRBD1 (6 bases). Trimming stripped 3 bases from V and 4 bases from J, with 15 bases between. The germline gives CDR1 LGHNA, CDR2 YNFKEQ. The length of the CDR3 is 15 residues. CDR3 bases: TGTGCCAGCAGCCAGGATACAGGGAACCTCTATGGCTACACCTTC. Protein: CASSQDTGNLYGYTF.

This clone was detected only a few times. The chain uses TRBV7-3 and TRBJ2-1; TRBD2 is a possible D gene (5 bases). Germline values: CDR1 SGHTA, CDR2 FQGTGA. V gave up 5 bases and J gave up 0 bases, with 8 bases separating them. There are 14 residues in the CDR3. The CDR3 DNA reads TGTGCCAGCAGCCCCGGGAACTCCTACAATGAGCAGTTCTTC. Translated, it gives CASSPGNSYNEQFF.

This clone was recorded a few times. Other nucleotide sequences in the sample specify the same CDR3. The chain combines TRBV5-1 with TRBJ1-1; D is possibly TRBD1 (5 bases). Germline V gene lookup returns CDR1 SGHRS and CDR2 YFSETQ. The germline V and J ends were trimmed by 2 bases and 5 bases, with 10 bases remaining between them. The CDR3 loop spans 13 amino acids. The CDR3 spells CASSLRGGTEAFF. CDR3 DNA sequence: TGCGCCAGCAGCTTAAGGGGTGGAACTGAAGCTTTCTTT.

Remarks on this clone: One end of the junction fails to match germline, which may point to a read error. The rearrangement links TRBV19 to TRBJ1-6; D unclear. Per the germline V gene, CDR1 is LNHDA and CDR2 is SQIVND (reference sequence). This CDR3 contains 12 residues. The CDR3 protein is CASSTPTGPLNF. The CDR3 DNA follows: TGTGCCAGTAGTACCCCTACCGGGCCGCTGAACTTT.

The rearrangement uses TRBV5-4 and TRBJ2-3; TRBD2 matches at 13 bases. The germline CDR1 and CDR2 sequences are SGHNT and YYREEE (reference sequence). With V trimmed by 4 bases and J by 5 bases, 4 bases remained unmatched. The CDR3 has 15 residues. In DNA, the CDR3 is TGTGCCAGCAGCCAGGGACTAGCGGGGAAAGATACGCAGTATTTT. Translation: CASSQGLAGKDTQYF.

The gene calls are TRBV4-3 and TRBJ1-2; D may be TRBD1 (5 bases). This CDR3 has 14 amino acids. Germline V gene sequence: CDR1 LGHNA, CDR2 YSLEER. The V end was cut by 0 bases, the J end by 4 bases, with 9 bases between. CDR3 protein: CASSQEQATYGYTF. The CDR3, as DNA: TGCGCCAGCAGCCAAGAACAGGCTACCTATGGCTACACCTTC.

V is TRBV7-2 and J is TRBJ2-3; no definite D call. V shed 7 bases and J shed 1 base, with 15 bases lying between them. The CDR3 is 15 amino acids. Germline V CDR1 and CDR2: SGHTA, FQGNSA. The DNA for the CDR3 is TGTGCCAGCACCTCCGCCCGAGTAGGCACAGATACGCAGTATTTT. Translating it yields CASTSARVGTDTQYF. Looking up the rest from reference TRBV7-2 and TRBJ2-3 gives the full variable domain: GAGVSQSPSNKVTEKGKDVELRCDPISGHTALYWYRQSLGQGLEFLIYFQGNSAPDKSGLPSDRFSAERTGGSVSTLTIQRTQQEDSAVYLCASTSARVGTDTQYFGPGTRLTVL.

The J gene is TRBJ1-1, the V gene TRBV2; D remains unclear. The V end lost 6 bases, the J end lost 0 bases, and 11 bases lay between the germline ends. Germline values: CDR1 SNHLY, CDR2 FYNNEI. The CDR3 runs to 14 residues. Written as DNA, the CDR3 is TGTGCCAGCAGCCGCAGTGAGCTGAACACTGAAGCTTTCTTT. It codes for CASSRSELNTEAFF.

The genes are TRBV19 and TRBJ1-4; no firm D call. Germline lookup yields CDR1 LNHDA and CDR2 SQIVND (reference sequence). Deletions cut 7 bases from V and 0 bases from J, with 9 bases between. The CDR3 has 14 amino acids. CDR3 region: CASKVTATNEKLFF. The CDR3 coding sequence is TGTGCCAGTAAGGTCACTGCAACTAATGAAAAACTGTTTTTT.

The gene calls are TRBV28 and TRBJ1-2; no clear D gene. The CDR3 is 12 amino acids. Per germline, CDR1 MDHEN and CDR2 SYDVKM. Trimming removed 6 bases from V and 2 bases from J, with 7 bases in between. The CDR3 sequence is CASRSGNYGYTF. In nucleotides, the CDR3 is TGTGCCAGCAGATCGGGGAACTATGGCTACACCTTC.

This clone showed up just a few times. V and J are TRBV4-2 and TRBJ1-3; D unresolved. Trimming removed 0 bases at V and 4 bases at J, with 13 bases between. The CDR3 is made up of 16 amino acids. The germline V gene has CDR1 LGHNA and CDR2 YNFKEQ. The CDR3 region has the DNA TGTGCCAGCAGCCAAGAGGGTTCCCTCTCCGGAAACACCATATATTTT. The encoded protein is CASSQEGSLSGNTIYF.

The chain links TRBV18 to TRBJ1-1; D not certain. The CDR3 has 13 residues. Per the germline V gene, CDR1 is KGHSH and CDR2 is LQKENI. V dropped 3 bases and J dropped 4 bases, with 9 bases sitting between them. CDR3: CASSPGEGTEAFF. The DNA of the CDR3 is TGTGCCAGCTCACCCGGCGAGGGCACTGAAGCTTTCTTT.

CDR3 in amino acids: CASIQGGGLYNEQFF. In nucleotides, the CDR3 is TGTGCCAGCATCCAGGGAGGGGGGCTCTACAATGAGCAGTTCTTC. V gene TRBV28 combines with J gene TRBJ2-1; D is perhaps TRBD2 (7 bases). V lost 7 bases and J 3 bases, leaving 16 bases between the germline ends. CDR1 and CDR2 (germline): MDHEN, SYDVKM. The CDR3 is 15 residues long.

This clone was observed a few times. This sequence joins TRBV14 and TRBJ1-1; TRBD1 matches 9 bases. The V and J ends lost 1 base and 11 bases, in that order; junction bases with no gene match: 2. From germline, CDR1 is SGHDN and CDR2 FVKESK. The CDR3 has 12 residues. DNA of the CDR3: TGTGCCAGCAGCCAAGGAGGGACAGGGGCTTTCTTT. Protein: CASSQGGTGAFF.

The chain links TRBV30 to TRBJ1-2, with a possible D match to TRBD1 (5 bases). Germline CDR1 is GTSNPN and CDR2 is SVGIG (reference sequence). CDR3 length: 12 residues. V shed 0 bases and J shed 4 bases, with 6 bases lying between them. CDR3 nucleotides: TGTGCCTGGAGTGTGGGGACCTATGGCTACACCTTC. It translates to CAWSVGTYGYTF.

The chain recombines TRBV7-9 with TRBJ2-3; 7 bases agree with TRBD2. V trimming: 3 bases; J trimming: 3 bases; junction bases outside the gene matches: 6. Germline V gene sequence: CDR1 SEHNR, CDR2 FQNEAQ (reference sequence). The CDR3 sequence is 15 residues long. In DNA, the CDR3 is TGTGCCAGCAGCTTTGGCGGGGGTCGTACAGATACGCAGTATTTT. This gives the protein CASSFGGGRTDTQYF.

The rearrangement links TRBV5-1 to TRBJ1-1; possibly TRBD1 for D (6 bases). The V end lost 0 bases, the J end lost 4 bases, and 16 bases lay between the germline ends. This CDR3 region has 16 residues. CDR1 and CDR2 from the germline V gene are SGHRS and YFSETQ. CDR3 region: CASSLAGLGARTEAFF. The CDR3, as DNA: TGCGCCAGCAGCTTGGCCGGCTTGGGGGCCCGCACTGAAGCTTTCTTT.

This chain uses TRBV6-6 with TRBJ1-1; D uncertain. This CDR3 is built from 15 residues. V was pared by 5 bases and J by 0 bases, with 13 bases between. In germline, CDR1 is MNHNY, CDR2 SVGAGI (reference sequence). Written as DNA, the CDR3 is TGTGCCAGCAGTCCCCCCGGCACCGTGAACACTGAAGCTTTCTTT. Translation: CASSPPGTVNTEAFF.

CDR3 amino acids: CASRGTGYSGEQFF. The CDR3, as DNA: TGTGCCAGTAGGGGGACAGGCTATTCGGGTGAGCAGTTCTTC. The chain carries TRBV19 and TRBJ2-1, with 8 bases lining up with TRBD1. This CDR3 comprises 14 residues. J was trimmed by 9 bases and V by 6 bases; bases with no gene match: 10. CDR1 LNHDA and CDR2 SQIVND come from the germline V gene (reference sequence).

This chain links TRBV10-1 with TRBJ2-5; the D gene is possibly TRBD1 (5 bases). V was shortened by 2 bases and J by 4 bases, with 11 bases between the two germline ends. CDR1 is WNHNN, CDR2 SYGVQD, per germline (reference sequence). The CDR3 runs 14 residues. The CDR3 here is CASSEASQGETQYF. In DNA form, the CDR3 reads TGCGCCAGCAGTGAGGCGTCCCAGGGAGAGACCCAGTACTTC.

This clone was seen only a few times. The gene calls are TRBV4-3 and TRBJ1-2, with D hard to call. V lost 0 bases and J lost 5, with 13 bases in between. The CDR3 length is 15 residues. CDR1 is LGHNA and CDR2 is YSLEER in the germline V gene. The CDR3 here is CASSQESGNRYGYTF. The CDR3, as DNA: TGCGCCAGCAGCCAAGAATCGGGGAATAGATATGGCTACACCTTC.

The CDR3 sequence is CAWKAGVNTEAFF. CDR3 in DNA: TGTGCCTGGAAAGCAGGAGTGAACACTGAAGCTTTCTTT. J is TRBJ1-1 and V is TRBV30; D unresolved. Trimming pared 4 bases from V and 0 bases from J, leaving 9 bases between. The CDR3 is 13 amino acids. Germline V CDR1 and CDR2: GTSNPN, SVGIG (reference sequence).

This chain joins TRBV20-1 and TRBJ1-1; D unclear. Germline lookup yields CDR1 DFQATT and CDR2 SNEGSKA (reference sequence). The CDR3 loop spans 11 amino acids. The V and J ends lost 7 bases and 1 base respectively, with 7 bases between them. DNA for the CDR3: TGCAGTGTTTCAGGGAACACTGAAGCTTTCTTT. Translated, it gives CSVSGNTEAFF.

The V call is TRBV19, the J call TRBJ2-3, with 9 bases matching TRBD2. The CDR3 covers 14 residues. Germline-derived CDR1 and CDR2 are LNHDA and SQIVND (reference sequence). The J segment lost 6 bases and the V segment lost 1 base, leaving 2 bases of the junction unmatched. The CDR3 DNA is TGTGCCAGTAGTATAGTAGCGGGGGACGATACGCAGTATTTT. Its translation: CASSIVAGDDTQYF.